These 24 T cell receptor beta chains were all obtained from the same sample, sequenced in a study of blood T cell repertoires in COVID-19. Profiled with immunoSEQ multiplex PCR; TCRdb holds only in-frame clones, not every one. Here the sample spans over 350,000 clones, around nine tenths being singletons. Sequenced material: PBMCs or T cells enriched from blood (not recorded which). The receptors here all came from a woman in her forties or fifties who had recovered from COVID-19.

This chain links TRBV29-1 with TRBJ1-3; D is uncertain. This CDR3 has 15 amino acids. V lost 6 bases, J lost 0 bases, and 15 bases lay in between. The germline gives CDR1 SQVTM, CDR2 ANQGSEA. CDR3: CSVVIASSSGNTIYF. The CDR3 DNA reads TGCAGCGTGGTCATAGCTTCCTCCTCTGGAAACACCATATATTTT.

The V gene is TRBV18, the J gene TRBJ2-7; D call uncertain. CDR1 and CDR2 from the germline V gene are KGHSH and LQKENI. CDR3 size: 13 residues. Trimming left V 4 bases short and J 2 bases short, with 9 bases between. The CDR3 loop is CASSRATTYEQYF. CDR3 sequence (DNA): TGTGCCAGCTCACGCGCCACCACCTACGAGCAGTACTTC.

The CDR3 is CAWRPKETQYF. The CDR3 DNA reads TGTGCCTGGCGTCCTAAAGAGACCCAGTACTTC. The chain employs TRBV30 and TRBJ2-5; D unresolved. Germline assignment: CDR1 GTSNPN and CDR2 SVGIG (reference sequence). CDR3 size: 11 residues. V lost 5 bases to trimming and J lost 3 bases, with 7 bases between them.

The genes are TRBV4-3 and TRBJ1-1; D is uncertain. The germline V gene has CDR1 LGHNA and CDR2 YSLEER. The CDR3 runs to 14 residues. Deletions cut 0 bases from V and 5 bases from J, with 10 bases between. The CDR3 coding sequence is TGCGCCAGCAGCCAAGATTACGGGAGGACTGAAGCTTTCTTT. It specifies CASSQDYGRTEAFF.

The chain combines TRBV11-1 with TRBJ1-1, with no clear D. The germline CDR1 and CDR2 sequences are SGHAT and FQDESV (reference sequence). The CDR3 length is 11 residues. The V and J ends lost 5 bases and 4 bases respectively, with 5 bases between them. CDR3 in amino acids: CASSRGTEAFF. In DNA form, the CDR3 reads TGTGCCAGCAGCCGGGGCACTGAAGCTTTCTTT.

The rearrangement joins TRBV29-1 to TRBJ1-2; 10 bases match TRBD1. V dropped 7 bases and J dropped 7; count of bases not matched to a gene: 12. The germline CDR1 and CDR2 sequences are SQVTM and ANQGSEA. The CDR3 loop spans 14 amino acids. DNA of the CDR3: TGCAGCGCAATAAAACCGGGACAGGGGTCTGGCTACACCTTC. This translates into CSAIKPGQGSGYTF.

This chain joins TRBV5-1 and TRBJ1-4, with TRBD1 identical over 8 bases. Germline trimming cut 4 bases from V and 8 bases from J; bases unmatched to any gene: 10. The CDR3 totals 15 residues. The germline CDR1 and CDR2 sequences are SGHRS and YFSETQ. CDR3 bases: TGCGCCAGCAGCCTGAAACAGGGGGTGGGAGAAAAACTGTTTTTT. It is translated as CASSLKQGVGEKLFF.

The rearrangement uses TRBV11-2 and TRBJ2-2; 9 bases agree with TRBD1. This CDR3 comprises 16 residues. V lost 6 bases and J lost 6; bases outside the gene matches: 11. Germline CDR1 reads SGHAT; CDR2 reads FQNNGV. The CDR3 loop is CASRPFRDREAGELFF. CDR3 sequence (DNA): TGTGCCAGCAGACCATTCCGGGACAGGGAAGCCGGGGAGCTGTTTTTT.

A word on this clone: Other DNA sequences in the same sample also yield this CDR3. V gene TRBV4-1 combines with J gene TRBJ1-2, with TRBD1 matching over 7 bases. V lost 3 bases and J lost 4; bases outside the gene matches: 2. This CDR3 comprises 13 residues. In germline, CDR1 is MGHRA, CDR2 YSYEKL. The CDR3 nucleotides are TGCGCCAGCAGCCACCGGGACAGCTATGGCTACACCTTC. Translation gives CASSHRDSYGYTF.

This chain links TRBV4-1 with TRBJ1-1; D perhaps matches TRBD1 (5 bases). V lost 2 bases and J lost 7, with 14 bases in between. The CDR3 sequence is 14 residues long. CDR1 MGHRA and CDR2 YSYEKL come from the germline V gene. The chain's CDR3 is CASSQLLQGNEAFF. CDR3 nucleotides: TGCGCCAGCAGCCAACTCCTCCAGGGTAATGAAGCTTTCTTT.

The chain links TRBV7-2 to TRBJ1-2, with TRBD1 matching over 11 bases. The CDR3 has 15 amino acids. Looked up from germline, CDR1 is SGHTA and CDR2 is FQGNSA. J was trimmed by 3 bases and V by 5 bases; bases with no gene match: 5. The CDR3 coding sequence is TGTGCCAGCAGCCAATGGACAGGGGGCCACTATGGCTACACCTTC. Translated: CASSQWTGGHYGYTF.

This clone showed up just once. CDR3 in DNA: TGTGCCTGGATCGCGGGGAGGGTTTCTGAAGCTTTCTTT. This codes for CAWIAGRVSEAFF. V is TRBV30 and J is TRBJ1-1; D is unclear. V dropped 4 bases and J dropped 6 bases, with 15 bases sitting between them. CDR3 length: 13 residues. Per the germline V gene, CDR1 is GTSNPN and CDR2 is SVGIG (reference sequence).

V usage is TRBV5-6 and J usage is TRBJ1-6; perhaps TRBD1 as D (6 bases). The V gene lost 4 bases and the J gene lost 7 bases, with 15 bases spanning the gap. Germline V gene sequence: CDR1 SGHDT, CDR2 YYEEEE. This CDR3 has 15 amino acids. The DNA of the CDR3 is TGTGCCAGCAGCCCCAGAGGGGGGGCGAATTCACCCCTCCACTTT. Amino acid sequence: CASSPRGGANSPLHF.

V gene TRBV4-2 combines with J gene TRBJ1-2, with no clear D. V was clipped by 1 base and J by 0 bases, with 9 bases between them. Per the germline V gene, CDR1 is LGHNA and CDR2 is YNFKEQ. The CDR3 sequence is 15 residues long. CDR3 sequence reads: CASSQAEGSNYGYTF. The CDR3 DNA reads TGTGCCAGCAGCCAAGCTGAGGGTTCTAACTATGGCTACACCTTC.

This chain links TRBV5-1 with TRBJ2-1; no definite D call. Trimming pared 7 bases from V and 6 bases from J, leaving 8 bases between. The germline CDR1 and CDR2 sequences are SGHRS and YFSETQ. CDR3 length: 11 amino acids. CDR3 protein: CASRYTNEQFF. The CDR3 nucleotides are TGCGCCAGCCGATACACCAATGAGCAGTTCTTC.

DNA for the CDR3: TGTGCCAGCAGCTTCTCGAGGGGGGGGATTTACGAGCAGTACTTC. Translated: CASSFSRGGIYEQYF. This chain links TRBV7-2 with TRBJ2-7; weak D call: TRBD2 (7 bases). This CDR3 comprises 15 residues. V was trimmed by 3 bases and J by 4 bases, leaving 16 bases between them. Germline CDR1 and CDR2: SGHTA and FQGNSA.

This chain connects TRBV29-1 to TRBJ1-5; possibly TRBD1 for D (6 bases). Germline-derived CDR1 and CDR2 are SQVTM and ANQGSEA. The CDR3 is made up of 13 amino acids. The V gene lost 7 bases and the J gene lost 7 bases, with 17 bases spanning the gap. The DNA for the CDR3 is TGCAGCGCGGTAGGGCAGGGGCCCCAGCCCCAGCATTTT. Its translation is CSAVGQGPQPQHF. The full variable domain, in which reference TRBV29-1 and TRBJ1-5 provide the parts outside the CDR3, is SAVISQKPSRDICQRGTSLTIQCQVDSQVTMMFWYRQQPGQSLTLIATANQGSEATYESGFVIDKFPISRPNLTFSTLTVSNMSPEDSSIYLCSAVGQGPQPQHFGDGTRLSIL.

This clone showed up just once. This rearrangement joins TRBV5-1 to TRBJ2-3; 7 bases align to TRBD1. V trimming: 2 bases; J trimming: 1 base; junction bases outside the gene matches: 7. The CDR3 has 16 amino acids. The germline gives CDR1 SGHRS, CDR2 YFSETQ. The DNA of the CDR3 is TGCGCCAGCAGCTTAGCCCCCGACAGGGGCACAGATACGCAGTATTTT. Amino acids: CASSLAPDRGTDTQYF.

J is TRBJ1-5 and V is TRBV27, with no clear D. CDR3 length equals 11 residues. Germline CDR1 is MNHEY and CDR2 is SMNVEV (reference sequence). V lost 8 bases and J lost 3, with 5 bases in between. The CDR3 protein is CASGLNQPQHF. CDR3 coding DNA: TGTGCCAGCGGGCTCAATCAGCCCCAGCATTTT.

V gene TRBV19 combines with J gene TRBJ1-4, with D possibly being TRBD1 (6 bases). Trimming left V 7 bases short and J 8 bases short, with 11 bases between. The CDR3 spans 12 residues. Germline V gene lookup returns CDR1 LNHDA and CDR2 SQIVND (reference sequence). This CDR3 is CASTERGEKLFF. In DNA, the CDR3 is TGTGCCAGTACTGAGAGGGGGGAAAAACTGTTTTTT.

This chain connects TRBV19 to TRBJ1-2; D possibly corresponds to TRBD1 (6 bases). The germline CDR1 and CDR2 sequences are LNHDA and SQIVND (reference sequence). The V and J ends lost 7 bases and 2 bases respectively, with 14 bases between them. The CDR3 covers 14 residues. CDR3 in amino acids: CASNRDTGNYGYTF. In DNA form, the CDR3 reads TGTGCCAGTAACCGGGACACGGGAAACTATGGCTACACCTTC.

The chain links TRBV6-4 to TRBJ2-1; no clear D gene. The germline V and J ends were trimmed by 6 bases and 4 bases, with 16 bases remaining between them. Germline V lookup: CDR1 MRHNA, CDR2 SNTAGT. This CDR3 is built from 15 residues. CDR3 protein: CASSRDRATYNEQFF. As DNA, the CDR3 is TGTGCCAGCAGCCGAGACCGAGCGACTTACAATGAGCAGTTCTTC.

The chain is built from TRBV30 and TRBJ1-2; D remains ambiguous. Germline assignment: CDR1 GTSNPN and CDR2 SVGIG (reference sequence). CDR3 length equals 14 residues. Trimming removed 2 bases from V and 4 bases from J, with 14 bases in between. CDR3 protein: CAWSFGVLSYGYTF. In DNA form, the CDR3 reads TGTGCCTGGAGTTTCGGGGTCCTGTCCTATGGCTACACCTTC.

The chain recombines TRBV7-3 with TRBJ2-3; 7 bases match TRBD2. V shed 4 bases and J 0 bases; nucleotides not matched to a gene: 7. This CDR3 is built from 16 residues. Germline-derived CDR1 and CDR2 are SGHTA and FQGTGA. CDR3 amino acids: CASSSSGSGSTDTQYF. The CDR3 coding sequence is TGTGCCAGCAGCTCCTCCGGTAGCGGGAGCACAGATACGCAGTATTTT.